This entry lists 16 T cell receptor beta chains sequenced from one sample in a study of blood T cell repertoires in COVID-19. Repertoires were generated with immunoSEQ multiplex PCR, while TCRdb's copy carries only in-frame clones and drops some. This table has about 200,000 clones, approximately 84% appearing once. The material sequenced was peripheral blood. These TCRs come from a woman older than 75 with acute or convalescent COVID-19.

In its sample, this clone was seen a few times. The V call is TRBV27, the J call TRBJ2-3, with D possibly TRBD1 on 5 matching bases. V was shortened by 6 bases and J by 5 bases, with 12 bases between the two germline ends. The CDR3 totals 13 residues. Germline V gives CDR1 MNHEY, CDR2 SMNVEV (reference sequence). The CDR3 reads CASSRTQGDTQYF. DNA for the CDR3: TGTGCCAGCAGCCGCACCCAGGGAGATACGCAGTATTTT.

The genes are TRBV19 and TRBJ2-3; 10 nucleotides match TRBD2. V lost 5 bases, J lost 1 base, and 9 bases stayed unmatched. Germline-derived CDR1 and CDR2 are LNHDA and SQIVND (reference sequence). This CDR3 contains 17 residues. The CDR3 DNA sequence: TGTGCCAGTAGTGTGATAGCGGGGGGCGGGGGCACAGATACGCAGTATTTT. Translating it yields CASSVIAGGGGTDTQYF. Full variable domain (remainder filled in from reference TRBV19 and TRBJ2-3): DGGITQSPKYLFRKEGQNVTLSCEQNLNHDAMYWYRQDPGQGLRLIYYSQIVNDFQKGDIAEGYSVSREKKESFPLTVTSAQKNPTAFYLCASSVIAGGGGTDTQYFGPGTRLTVL.

This clone has a handful of counts. V is TRBV12-3 or TRBV12-4 and J is TRBJ2-1; D gene ambiguous. The ends were cut back, 6 bases at V and 3 bases at J, with 6 bases in the middle. The CDR3 length is 12 residues. The CDR3 nucleotides read TGTGCCAGCAGGACAAGCTACAATGAGCAGTTCTTC. This sequence encodes CASRTSYNEQFF.

The CDR3 region is CASSMGQVNTGELFF. The CDR3 DNA reads as TGTGCCAGTAGTATGGGACAGGTGAACACCGGGGAGCTGTTTTTT. The chain links TRBV19 to TRBJ2-2, with 8 positions matching TRBD1. CDR1 LNHDA and CDR2 SQIVND come from the germline V gene (reference sequence). V dropped 3 bases and J dropped 1; count of bases not matched to a gene: 1. The CDR3 is made up of 15 amino acids.

The genes are TRBV28 and TRBJ2-1; D might be TRBD1 (5 bases). CDR1 MDHEN and CDR2 SYDVKM come from the germline V gene. V dropped 10 bases and J dropped 6 bases, with 19 bases sitting between them. The CDR3 loop spans 14 amino acids. For the CDR3, the DNA is TGTGCCATTCGGCCCCAGGGATCCGGCAATGAGCAGTTCTTC. It yields the protein CAIRPQGSGNEQFF.

The chain couples TRBV21-1 to TRBJ2-5; TRBD1, the table's D call, lacks a check against the DNA. TRBV21-1 is described as a pseudogene. This CDR3 is 16 amino acids long. In nucleotides, the CDR3 is TGTGCCAGCAGCAATCGATGGGACAGATACCAAGAGACCCAGTACTTC. Its protein product is CASSNRWDRYQETQYF.

The rearrangement joins TRBV6-5 to TRBJ1-1, with D unresolved. Deletions cut 6 bases from V and 0 bases from J, with 14 bases between. The germline CDR1 and CDR2 sequences are MNHEY and SVGAGI. CDR3 size: 15 residues. For the CDR3, the DNA is TGTGCCAGCAGGCAGTCGCGGGCGGTGAACACTGAAGCTTTCTTT. Its protein is CASRQSRAVNTEAFF.

This rearrangement joins TRBV4-1 to TRBJ1-1; D may be TRBD1 (6 bases). This CDR3 has 13 residues. Trimming pared 1 base from V and 4 bases from J, leaving 7 bases between. From germline, CDR1 is MGHRA and CDR2 YSYEKL. CDR3 region: CASSQAQGTEAFF. Here the CDR3 DNA reads TGCGCCAGCAGCCAAGCACAGGGCACTGAAGCTTTCTTT.

In its sample, this clone was seen a few times. This chain links TRBV7-9 with TRBJ1-5; 10 bases are a match to TRBD1. The CDR3 runs to 16 residues. V was pared by 3 bases and J by 2 bases, with 4 bases of the junction left unmatched. Germline CDR1 is SEHNR and CDR2 is FQNEAQ (reference sequence). CDR3 nucleotide sequence: TGTGCCAGCAGCTTTGGTGGGACAGGGGGCAATCAGCCCCAGCATTTT. Protein product: CASSFGGTGGNQPQHF.

The chain couples TRBV5-5 to TRBJ1-2; 10 nucleotides agree with TRBD1. The CDR3 loop spans 14 amino acids. Germline V CDR1 and CDR2: SGHKS, YYEKEE (reference sequence). Unmatched junction bases numbered 5, after V lost 6 bases and J lost 3 bases. DNA for the CDR3: TGTGCCAGCACCCAGACAGGGGGCTACTATGGCTACACCTTC. Translated: CASTQTGGYYGYTF. Variable domain in full (rest from reference TRBV5-5 and TRBJ1-2): DAGVTQSPTHLIKTRGQQVTLRCSPISGHKSVSWYQQVLGQGPQFIFQYYEKEERGRGNFPDRFSARQFPNYSSELNVNALLLGDSALYLCASTQTGGYYGYTFGSGTRLTVV.

This clone turned up a few times. The chain uses TRBV3-1 (or the pseudogene TRBV3-2) and TRBJ1-1; TRBD1 matches at 7 bases. The CDR3 loop spans 12 amino acids. The trim removed 4 bases at V and 6 bases at J, leaving 2 bases unmatched. Germline values: CDR1 LGHDT, CDR2 YNNKEL (reference sequence). Here the CDR3 reads CASSRGQAEAFF. The CDR3 bases are TGTGCCAGCAGCCGAGGACAGGCTGAAGCTTTCTTT.

The chain combines TRBV6-1 with TRBJ1-5, with D possibly TRBD1 on 6 matching bases. CDR3 length: 15 amino acids. The V gene lost 2 bases and the J gene lost 5 bases, with 13 bases spanning the gap. The germline gives CDR1 MNHNS, CDR2 SASEGT. This CDR3 reads CASSERQGWDQPQHF. The CDR3 DNA reads as TGTGCCAGCAGTGAAAGGCAGGGGTGGGATCAGCCCCAGCATTTT.

The genes are TRBV6-1 and TRBJ1-6; D not resolved. V lost 2 bases and J lost 8, with 13 bases in between. Per germline, CDR1 MNHNS and CDR2 SASEGT. The CDR3 runs 15 residues. The CDR3 loop is CASSESASGYSPLHF. For the CDR3, the DNA is TGTGCCAGCAGTGAATCAGCCTCCGGGTATTCACCCCTCCACTTT.

The chain recombines TRBV5-1 with TRBJ1-1; 7 bases line up with TRBD1. CDR3 length equals 15 residues. The germline gives CDR1 SGHRS, CDR2 YFSETQ. Losses at the gene ends were 3 bases for V and 0 bases for J; bases not matched to a gene: 5. CDR3 DNA: TGCGCCAGCAGCTGGACAGGAGAAATGAACACTGAAGCTTTCTTT. Translated: CASSWTGEMNTEAFF.

The gene calls are TRBV1 and TRBJ1-5. TRBV1 is recorded as a pseudogene. This CDR3 comprises 16 residues. The CDR3 is CTSSFTSSVGNQPQHF. The CDR3 DNA follows: TGCACCAGCAGTTTTACATCTAGTGTAGGCAATCAGCCCCAGCATTTT.

V gene TRBV29-1 combines with J gene TRBJ1-2, with a tentative D call TRBD1 (5 bases). Trimming pared 3 bases from V and 4 bases from J, leaving 12 bases between. The CDR3 runs 13 residues. Germline-derived CDR1 and CDR2 are SQVTM and ANQGSEA. The CDR3 loop reads CSVERGLSYGYTF. The CDR3 DNA reads as TGCAGCGTTGAGCGGGGCCTCAGCTATGGCTACACCTTC.